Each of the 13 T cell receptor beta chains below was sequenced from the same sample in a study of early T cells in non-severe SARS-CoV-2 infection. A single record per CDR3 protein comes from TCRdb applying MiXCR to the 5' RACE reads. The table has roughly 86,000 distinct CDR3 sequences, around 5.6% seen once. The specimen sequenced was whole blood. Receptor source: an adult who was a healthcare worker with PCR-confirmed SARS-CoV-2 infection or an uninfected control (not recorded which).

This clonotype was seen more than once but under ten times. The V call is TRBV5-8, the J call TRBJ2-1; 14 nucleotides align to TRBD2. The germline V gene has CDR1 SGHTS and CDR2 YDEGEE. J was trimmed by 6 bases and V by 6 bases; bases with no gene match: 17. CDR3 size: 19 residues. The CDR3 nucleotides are TGTGCCAGCACCCTATGGGGGACTAGCGGGAGAGGGGGATCCAATGAGCAGTTCTTC. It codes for CASTLWGTSGRGGSNEQFF.

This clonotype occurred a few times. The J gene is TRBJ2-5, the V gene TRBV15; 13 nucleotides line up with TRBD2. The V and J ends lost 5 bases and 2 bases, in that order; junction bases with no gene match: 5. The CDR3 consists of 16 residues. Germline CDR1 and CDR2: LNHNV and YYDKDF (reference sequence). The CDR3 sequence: CATSGGLAGPQETQYF. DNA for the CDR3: TGTGCCACCAGCGGGGGACTAGCGGGGCCTCAAGAGACCCAGTACTTC.

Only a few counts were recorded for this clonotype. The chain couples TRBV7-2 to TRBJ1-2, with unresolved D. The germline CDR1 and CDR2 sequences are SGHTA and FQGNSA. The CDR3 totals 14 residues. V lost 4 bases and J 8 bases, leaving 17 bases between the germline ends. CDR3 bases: TGTGCCAGCAGCTCCATCCCCGAAACGCGCGGCTACACCTTC. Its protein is CASSSIPETRGYTF. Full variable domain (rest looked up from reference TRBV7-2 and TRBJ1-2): GAGVSQSPSNKVTEKGKDVELRCDPISGHTALYWYRQSLGQGLEFLIYFQGNSAPDKSGLPSDRFSAERTGGSVSTLTIQRTQQEDSAVYLCASSSIPETRGYTFGSGTRLTVV.

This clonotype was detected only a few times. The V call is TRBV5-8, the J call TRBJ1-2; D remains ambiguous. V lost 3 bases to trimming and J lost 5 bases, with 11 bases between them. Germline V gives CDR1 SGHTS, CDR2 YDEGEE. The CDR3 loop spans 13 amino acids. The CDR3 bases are TGTGCCAGCAGCTCCAAAGCTGAGTATGGCTACACCTTC. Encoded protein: CASSSKAEYGYTF.

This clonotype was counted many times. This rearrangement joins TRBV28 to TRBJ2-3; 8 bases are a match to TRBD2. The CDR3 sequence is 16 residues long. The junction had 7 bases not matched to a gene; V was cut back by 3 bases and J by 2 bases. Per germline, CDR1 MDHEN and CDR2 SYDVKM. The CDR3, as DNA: TGTGCCAGCAGTTTTACTAGCGGATCCAACACAGATACGCAGTATTTT. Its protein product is CASSFTSGSNTDTQYF.

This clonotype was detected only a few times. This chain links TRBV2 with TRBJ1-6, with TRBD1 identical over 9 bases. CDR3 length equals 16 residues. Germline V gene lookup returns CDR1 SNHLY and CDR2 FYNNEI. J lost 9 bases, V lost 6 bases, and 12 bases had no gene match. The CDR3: CASREATGGTVSPLHF. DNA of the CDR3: TGTGCCAGCAGGGAGGCGACAGGGGGAACGGTTTCACCCCTCCACTTT. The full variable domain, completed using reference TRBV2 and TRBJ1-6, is EPEVTQTPSHQVTQMGQEVILRCVPISNHLYFYWYRQILGQKVEFLVSFYNNEISEKSEIFDDQFSVERPDGSNFTLKIRSTKLEDSAMYFCASREATGGTVSPLHFGNGTRLTVT.

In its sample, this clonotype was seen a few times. The CDR3 protein is CASSLVLFEQFF. CDR3 coding DNA: TGTGCCAGCAGCTTAGTCCTATTTGAGCAGTTCTTC. The chain combines TRBV7-2 with TRBJ2-1; D gene ambiguous. CDR1 SGHTA and CDR2 FQGNSA come from the germline V gene. Trimming left V 1 base short and J 9 bases short, with 7 bases between. The CDR3 is 12 residues long.

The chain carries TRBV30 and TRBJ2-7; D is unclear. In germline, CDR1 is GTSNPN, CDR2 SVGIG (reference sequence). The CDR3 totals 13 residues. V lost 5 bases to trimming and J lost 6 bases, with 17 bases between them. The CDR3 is CAWLQKFGREQYF. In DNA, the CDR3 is TGTGCCTGGTTACAAAAGTTTGGCCGCGAGCAGTACTTC.

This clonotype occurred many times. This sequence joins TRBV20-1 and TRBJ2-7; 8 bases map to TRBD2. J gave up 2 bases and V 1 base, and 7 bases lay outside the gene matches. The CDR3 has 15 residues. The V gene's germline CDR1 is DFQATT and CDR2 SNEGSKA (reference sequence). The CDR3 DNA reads TGCAGTGCTAGAGCTCGAGCGGGAGAGGCCTACGAGCAGTACTTC. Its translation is CSARARAGEAYEQYF.

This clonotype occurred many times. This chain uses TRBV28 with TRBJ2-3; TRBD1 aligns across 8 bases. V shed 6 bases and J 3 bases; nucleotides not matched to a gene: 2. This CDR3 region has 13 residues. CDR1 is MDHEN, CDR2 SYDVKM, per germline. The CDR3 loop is CASRGQGTDTQYF. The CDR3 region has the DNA TGTGCCAGCAGAGGACAGGGAACAGATACGCAGTATTTT.

CDR3 DNA sequence: TGTGCCAGCAGCCAACACACGTCTAGCACAGATACGCAGTATTTT. This translates into CASSQHTSSTDTQYF. V gene TRBV14 combines with J gene TRBJ2-3; D gene unclear. The CDR3 has 15 amino acids. V was trimmed by 2 bases and J by 0 bases, leaving 9 bases between them. Looked up from germline, CDR1 is SGHDN and CDR2 is FVKESK.

CDR3 loop: CASSPDRGRTQYF. The CDR3 coding sequence is TGTGCCAGCAGCCCCGACAGGGGACGAACCCAGTACTTC. J is TRBJ2-5 and V is TRBV27; 8 bases are shared with TRBD1. Germline V gene sequence: CDR1 MNHEY, CDR2 SMNVEV (reference sequence). After removal of 6 bases from V and 8 bases from J, the junction contained 8 bases not matched to a gene. This CDR3 is 13 amino acids long.

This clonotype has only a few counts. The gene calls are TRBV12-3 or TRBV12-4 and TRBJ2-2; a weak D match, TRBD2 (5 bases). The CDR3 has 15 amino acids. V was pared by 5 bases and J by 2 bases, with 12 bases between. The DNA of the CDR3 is TGTGCCAGCAGTAAATCTAGCAGTAACACCGGGGAGCTGTTTTTT. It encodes CASSKSSSNTGELFF.